One and the same sample provided the 15 T cell receptor beta chains below, sequenced in a study of T cells after somatic rescue of genetic block. Sequenced by immunoSEQ multiplex PCR; TCRdb stores in-frame clones only, minus some. This table has 70,000 or so clones, 92% appearing once. Material: peripheral blood mononuclear cells (PBMCs). These receptors were collected from a man between 35 and 55 years old.

The chain links TRBV28 to TRBJ1-5; maybe TRBD1 (5 bases). Germline CDR1 is MDHEN and CDR2 is SYDVKM. V lost 6 bases to trimming and J lost 5 bases, with 20 bases between them. This CDR3 has 16 amino acids. CDR3 nucleotides: TGTGCCAGCAGCCCGGGACGGTGGAAAAGTCATCAGCCCCAGCATTTT. Protein sequence: CASSPGRWKSHQPQHF.

The chain links TRBV11-2 to TRBJ1-2; D not resolved. Deletions cut 0 bases from V and 4 bases from J, with 9 bases between. CDR3 length: 14 residues. The germline V gene encodes CDR1 SGHAT and CDR2 FQNNGV. The CDR3 is CASSLEGRAYGYTF. In DNA, the CDR3 is TGTGCCAGCAGCTTAGAAGGTCGCGCCTATGGCTACACCTTC.

The table lists this clone with a few counts. The chain couples TRBV21-1 to TRBJ1-1. TRBV21-1 is annotated as a pseudogene. This CDR3 is 14 amino acids long. CDR3 DNA sequence: TGTGCCAGCAGCAAAGGCAATTTGGACACTGAAGCTTTCTTT. It specifies CASSKGNLDTEAFF.

On this clone itself: One end of the junction fails to match germline, which may point to a read error. The rearrangement uses TRBV5-4 and TRBJ2-5; TRBD1 matches 8 bases. CDR1 is SGHNT and CDR2 is YYREEE in the germline V gene (reference sequence). The CDR3 covers 17 residues. The CDR3 region has the DNA TGTACCAGCAGCTTGGCTTTGTCAGGGGGCGCGTTGGAGACCCAGTACTTC. This gives the protein CTSSLALSGGALETQYF.

The J gene is TRBJ1-1, the V gene TRBV5-1, with 7 nucleotides matching TRBD1. The CDR3 contains 17 residues. The J segment lost 1 base and the V segment lost 2 bases, leaving 11 bases of the junction unmatched. Germline V gene sequence: CDR1 SGHRS, CDR2 YFSETQ. CDR3 DNA: TGCGCCAGCAGCTTCTTTGGAAGGGGGCGCGGGAACACTGAAGCTTTCTTT. Translated: CASSFFGRGRGNTEAFF.

With respect to this clone: Other DNA sequences in this specimen translate into the identical CDR3. The gene calls are TRBV4-1 and TRBJ2-1, with D maybe TRBD2 (5 bases). Per germline, CDR1 MGHRA and CDR2 YSYEKL. V lost 5 bases to trimming and J lost 2 bases, with 7 bases between them. The CDR3 consists of 13 residues. This chain's CDR3 is CASSTGTYNEQFF. The CDR3 DNA sequence: TGCGCCAGCAGCACGGGGACCTACAATGAGCAGTTCTTC.

V and J are TRBV19 and TRBJ2-7; perhaps TRBD2 as D (6 bases). Germline V gives CDR1 LNHDA, CDR2 SQIVND (reference sequence). The CDR3 consists of 14 residues. The ends were cut back, 3 bases at V and 4 bases at J, with 13 bases in the middle. CDR3 nucleotides: TGTGCCAGTAGTATTTCCGGGACTTATTACGAGCAGTACTTC. Translating gives CASSISGTYYEQYF.

In nucleotides, the CDR3 is TGTGCCAGTAGTATCAACAGGGAGAGACCCTACGAGCAGTACTTC. It codes for CASSINRERPYEQYF. The chain links TRBV19 to TRBJ2-7; D perhaps matches TRBD1 (6 bases). The CDR3 runs 15 residues. Germline CDR1 reads LNHDA; CDR2 reads SQIVND (reference sequence). V lost 3 bases, J lost 2 bases, and 14 bases lay in between.

This clone was seen a few times. This chain connects TRBV4-1 to TRBJ1-1; no reliable D call. Germline lookup yields CDR1 MGHRA and CDR2 YSYEKL. The CDR3 is 11 amino acids. Trimming left V 1 base short and J 4 bases short, with 1 base between. As DNA, the CDR3 is TGCGCCAGCAGCCAAGGCACTGAAGCTTTCTTT. It specifies CASSQGTEAFF.

The chain couples TRBV11-2 to TRBJ2-7; D gene ambiguous. V lost 0 bases to trimming and J lost 9 bases, with 21 bases between them. CDR3 length equals 16 residues. Germline assignment: CDR1 SGHAT and CDR2 FQNNGV. In nucleotides, the CDR3 is TGTGCCAGCAGCTTAGAAGGCGGCCGATGGGGTGGTGGGCAGTACTTC. Translated, it gives CASSLEGGRWGGGQYF.

This chain links TRBV6-5 with TRBJ1-2; 9 positions match TRBD1. Germline-derived CDR1 and CDR2 are MNHEY and SVGAGI. The CDR3 has 13 amino acids. The V and J ends lost 6 bases and 8 bases, in that order; junction bases with no gene match: 7. The CDR3 sequence is CASSLDRGRGYTF. DNA of the CDR3: TGTGCCAGCAGCCTCGACAGGGGGAGAGGCTACACCTTC.

This clone was seen only a few times. The gene calls are TRBV5-7 and TRBJ1-3, with D possibly matching TRBD1 (5 bases). TRBV5-7 is an ORF for which the function is uncertain. Trimming stripped 0 bases from V and 4 bases from J, with 14 bases between. This CDR3 contains 16 residues. Here the CDR3 reads CASSLGQPRRGNTIYF. The CDR3 nucleotides read TGTGCCAGCAGCTTGGGACAGCCCCGGAGGGGAAACACCATATATTTT.

The V gene is TRBV11-2, the J gene TRBJ2-6; possibly TRBD1 for D (6 bases). Germline V gene sequence: CDR1 SGHAT, CDR2 FQNNGV. This CDR3 is 18 amino acids long. The V end lost 3 bases, the J end lost 0 bases, and 15 bases lay between the germline ends. CDR3 nucleotides: TGTGCCAGCAGCTTGGTAGGGGGTCAGAGCTCTGGGGCCAACGTCCTGACTTTC. Protein product: CASSLVGGQSSGANVLTF.

The genes are TRBV7-9 and TRBJ1-6; D remains ambiguous. Germline V gene sequence: CDR1 SEHNR, CDR2 FQNEAQ (reference sequence). Trimming took 5 bases from V and 10 from J, leaving 6 bases between them. This CDR3 region has 11 residues. CDR3 sequence (DNA): TGTGCCAGCAGCCTACGATCACCCCTCCACTTT. Translated: CASSLRSPLHF.

This chain uses TRBV28 with TRBJ2-7; 7 nucleotides line up with TRBD1. The CDR3 extends over 15 amino acids. J lost 7 bases, V lost 6 bases, and 15 bases had no gene match. Germline values: CDR1 MDHEN, CDR2 SYDVKM. DNA of the CDR3: TGTGCCAGCAGATTTACAGGGGCCGGTTTGGAGGAGCAGTACTTC. Its translation is CASRFTGAGLEEQYF.